This T cell receptor beta chain emerged from a study of blood T cell repertoires in COVID-19. Germline V CDR1 and CDR2: ENHRY, SYGVKD. Trimming left V 3 bases short and J 1 base short, with 3 bases between. The CDR3 contains 12 residues. Profiling relied on immunoSEQ multiplex PCR, and the TCRdb table lists in-frame clones only, not all of them. The data show 200,000 or so clones, less than 90% seen once. Self-reported history from a screening survey and questionnaire set each donor's cohort. The material sequenced was PBMCs or T cells enriched from blood (not recorded which). This receptor was identified in a woman aged 30 to 39 who had recovered from COVID-19. This chain joins TRBV10-3 and TRBJ1-2; no clear D gene. This chain's CDR3 is CAISDGNYGYTF. CDR3 DNA: TGTGCCATCAGTGACGGTAACTATGGCTACACCTTC.